These 19 T cell receptor beta chains originate from one sample sequenced in a study of T-cell reconstitution after alpha-beta-depleted transplantation in children. As it was prepared, the TCRbeta library received unique molecular identifiers. A single record per CDR3 protein comes from TCRdb applying MiXCR to the PCR reads. The sample consists of roughly 220,000 distinct CDR3 sequences, 7.5% to 9.5% of them appearing once. Here the sequenced sample was PBMCs, mostly from graft donor cells, taken 360 days after TCRalphabeta/CD19-depleted stem cell transplant. The receptors originated from a male patient aged 2-10 years who had a stem cell transplant for acute myeloid leukemia, so the T cells may come from the graft donor.

This clonotype showed up just a few times. The chain couples TRBV27 to TRBJ2-7, with TRBD2 identical over 8 bases. With V trimmed by 8 bases and J by 1 base, 1 base remained unmatched. Germline lookup yields CDR1 MNHEY and CDR2 SMNVEV (reference sequence). The CDR3 has 12 amino acids. The CDR3 DNA is TGTGCCAGCCGGGGGGGATCCTACGAGCAGTACGTC. Protein sequence: CASRGGSYEQYV.

There are many counts of this clonotype. The CDR3 here is CASSQEESNYGYTF. The DNA of the CDR3 is TGCGCCAGCAGCCAAGAAGAGAGTAACTATGGCTACACCTTC. The chain couples TRBV4-1 to TRBJ1-2; D unclear. The ends were cut back, 0 bases at V and 1 base at J, with 6 bases in the middle. This CDR3 contains 14 residues. CDR1 and CDR2 (germline): MGHRA, YSYEKL.

The chain is built from TRBV18 and TRBJ2-2; D gene ambiguous. The CDR3 sequence is 18 residues long. V lost 3 bases and J lost 1, with 18 bases in between. The V gene's germline CDR1 is KGHSH and CDR2 LQKENI. CDR3 DNA sequence: TGTGCCAGCTCACCTAACGAGGCGGTATCCTTGAACACCGGGGAGCTGTTTTTT. This gives the protein CASSPNEAVSLNTGELFF.

This clonotype was seen only a few times. In DNA form, the CDR3 reads TGCAGTGCTAGAGATCTGGACACCTACAATAATTCACCCCTCCACTTT. It codes for CSARDLDTYNNSPLHF. The chain couples TRBV20-1 to TRBJ1-6; perhaps TRBD1 as D (5 bases). CDR3 length equals 16 residues. Germline values: CDR1 DFQATT, CDR2 SNEGSKA (reference sequence). V gave up 0 bases and J gave up 5 bases, with 14 bases separating them.

This clonotype was seen a handful of times. The chain couples TRBV20-1 to TRBJ2-7; D might be TRBD2 (6 bases). The CDR3 length is 15 residues. CDR1 is DFQATT, CDR2 SNEGSKA, per germline (reference sequence). Trimming shortened V by 3 bases and J by 3 bases, and 18 bases separated the two germline ends. The CDR3 protein is CSASSHLNGGYEQYV. CDR3 coding DNA: TGCAGTGCTAGTAGTCACTTAAACGGGGGCTACGAGCAGTACGTC.

This clonotype was seen at least ten times. The rearrangement joins TRBV20-1 to TRBJ2-3; D not resolved. From germline, CDR1 is DFQATT and CDR2 SNEGSKA (reference sequence). This CDR3 has 12 residues. Trimming took 0 bases from V and 6 from J, leaving 7 bases between them. CDR3 in amino acids: CSARDLLDTQYF. CDR3 bases: TGCAGTGCTAGAGACCTACTGGATACGCAGTATTTT.

This clonotype showed up just a few times. J is TRBJ2-3 and V is TRBV3-1; 11 positions agree with TRBD2. Germline V lookup: CDR1 LGHDT, CDR2 YNNKEL (reference sequence). V dropped 4 bases and J dropped 0; count of bases not matched to a gene: 6. The CDR3 spans 17 residues. The DNA for the CDR3 is TGTGCCAGCAGCCGGGCTAGCGGGGGGACCAGCACAGATACGCAGTATTTT. Its protein is CASSRASGGTSTDTQYF.

This clonotype appeared a few times. The chain carries TRBV5-1 and TRBJ1-1, with TRBD1 matching 8 bases. The length of the CDR3 is 13 residues. CDR1 and CDR2 (germline): SGHRS, YFSETQ. The V gene end was trimmed by 4 bases and the J gene end by 6 bases; junction bases not matched to a gene: 5. CDR3 nucleotide sequence: TGCGCCAGCAGCGCAGACAGGGGCGCTGAAGCTTTCTTT. Residues: CASSADRGAEAFF.

V is TRBV6-5 and J is TRBJ2-7; D is perhaps TRBD2 (5 bases). V lost 0 bases and J 0 bases, leaving 9 bases between the germline ends. Germline V lookup: CDR1 MNHEY, CDR2 SVGAGI. The CDR3 is 15 amino acids. CDR3 nucleotide sequence: TGTGCCAGCAGTTACTCGGTGGGGAGCTCCTACGAGCAGTACTTC. This gives the protein CASSYSVGSSYEQYF.

This clonotype has a handful of counts. The gene calls are TRBV7-9 and TRBJ2-7; 10 nucleotides match TRBD2. Looked up from germline, CDR1 is SEHNR and CDR2 is FQNEAQ (reference sequence). J gave up 5 bases and V 2 bases, and 3 bases lay outside the gene matches. This CDR3 is 14 amino acids long. The DNA for the CDR3 is TGTGCCAGCAGCTTATTCGGACTAGCGGACGAGCAGTACTTC. Protein product: CASSLFGLADEQYF.

This clonotype was observed at least ten times. The rearrangement uses TRBV6-4 and TRBJ2-7; unclear D gene. Trimming cost V 8 bases and J 7 bases, with 12 bases left between them. The CDR3 spans 11 residues. CDR1 is MRHNA and CDR2 is SNTAGT in the germline V gene. CDR3 protein: CASPTWREQYV. The DNA of the CDR3 is TGTGCCAGCCCAACTTGGAGAGAGCAGTACGTC.

This clonotype was seen more than once but under ten times. The chain joins TRBV12-3 or TRBV12-4 to TRBJ1-1, with 10 bases lining up with TRBD1. V was clipped by 6 bases and J by 2 bases; unmatched bases: 9. The CDR3 sequence is 16 residues long. The CDR3 loop is CASRPGTGAFNTEAFF. The CDR3 DNA reads as TGTGCCAGCAGACCCGGGACAGGGGCTTTCAACACTGAAGCTTTCTTT.

This clonotype has more than one count but fewer than ten. The chain uses TRBV7-2 and TRBJ2-7, with 9 bases matching TRBD1. Germline lookup yields CDR1 SGHTA and CDR2 FQGNSA. The CDR3 loop spans 15 amino acids. V shed 5 bases, J shed 7 bases, and the junction held 12 bases outside the gene matches. DNA for the CDR3: TGTGCCAGCAGCCTAGGGACAGGGCCCTTTCGAGAGCAGTACTTC. Encoded protein: CASSLGTGPFREQYF. Full variable domain (remainder filled in from reference TRBV7-2 and TRBJ2-7): GAGVSQSPSNKVTEKGKDVELRCDPISGHTALYWYRQSLGQGLEFLIYFQGNSAPDKSGLPSDRFSAERTGGSVSTLTIQRTQQEDSAVYLCASSLGTGPFREQYFGPGTRLTVT.

This clonotype was seen many times. CDR3 bases: TGCGCCAGCAGCCAAGATCACGCTAGCGCCTACGAGCAGTACTTC. Amino acids: CASSQDHASAYEQYF. The rearrangement links TRBV4-3 to TRBJ2-7, with a possible D match to TRBD2 (6 bases). CDR3 length: 15 residues. Trimming took 0 bases from V and 2 from J, leaving 11 bases between them. Germline loops: CDR1 LGHNA, CDR2 YSLEER.

A note on this clonotype: This may arise from a read error, as a much more abundant clone is one base away. V is TRBV5-1 and J is TRBJ2-6, with D tentatively TRBD1 or TRBD2 (5 bases each). Trimming removed 0 bases from V and 0 bases from J, with 19 bases in between. Germline CDR1 is SGHRS and CDR2 is YFSETQ. The CDR3 runs 20 residues. In nucleotides, the CDR3 is TGCGCCAGCAGCTTGGCCTCCCGGGGCAGGGTCCTCTCTGGGGCCAACGTCCTGACTTTC. Its translation is CASSLASRGRVLSGANVLTF.

This chain uses TRBV4-3 with TRBJ2-1; 9 positions match TRBD2. V gave up 3 bases and J gave up 7 bases; unmatched junction bases: 10. Germline CDR1 reads LGHNA; CDR2 reads YSLEER. The CDR3 sequence is 16 residues long. CDR3 in amino acids: CASSQILAGTWNEQFF. CDR3 sequence (DNA): TGCGCCAGCAGCCAGATCCTAGCGGGAACTTGGAATGAGCAGTTCTTC.

This clonotype turned up a few times. The chain carries TRBV12-3 or TRBV12-4 and TRBJ1-5; tentatively, D is TRBD1 (5 bases). With 7 bases removed from V and 0 bases from J, the gap between germline ends came to 16 bases. This CDR3 has 16 amino acids. In DNA form, the CDR3 reads TGTGCCAGCACATACTTCGGGGGGATTAGCAATCAGCCCCAGCATTTT. It codes for CASTYFGGISNQPQHF.

The sample holds a few counts of this clonotype. The chain employs TRBV5-1 and TRBJ2-3; TRBD1 aligns across 8 bases. Germline V gene lookup returns CDR1 SGHRS and CDR2 YFSETQ. This CDR3 spans 14 amino acids. Trimming took 4 bases from V and 2 from J; bases not matched to a gene: 3. CDR3 in amino acids: CASSGDRFTDTQYF. CDR3 in DNA: TGCGCCAGCAGCGGGGACAGGTTCACAGATACGCAGTATTTT.

V usage is TRBV7-2 and J usage is TRBJ2-1; 8 positions agree with TRBD2. Per the germline V gene, CDR1 is SGHTA and CDR2 is FQGNSA. CDR3 length: 16 residues. V lost 5 bases, J lost 0 bases, and 6 bases stayed unmatched. The CDR3 DNA follows: TGTGCCAGCAGCACAAAGAGCGGGAGCTCCTACAATGAGCAGTTCTTC. Translating it yields CASSTKSGSSYNEQFF.